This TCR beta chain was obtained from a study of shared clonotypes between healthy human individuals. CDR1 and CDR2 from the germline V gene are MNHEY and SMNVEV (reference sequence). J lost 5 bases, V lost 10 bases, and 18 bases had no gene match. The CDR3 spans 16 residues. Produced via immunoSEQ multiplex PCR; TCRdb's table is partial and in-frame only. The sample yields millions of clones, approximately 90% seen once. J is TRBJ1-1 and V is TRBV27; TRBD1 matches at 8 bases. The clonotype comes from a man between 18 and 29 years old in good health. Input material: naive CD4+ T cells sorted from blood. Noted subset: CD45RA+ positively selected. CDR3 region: CATDPLPGGGGTEAFF. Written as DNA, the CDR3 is TGTGCCACTGATCCCCTCCCAGGGGGCGGAGGAACTGAAGCTTTCTTT.